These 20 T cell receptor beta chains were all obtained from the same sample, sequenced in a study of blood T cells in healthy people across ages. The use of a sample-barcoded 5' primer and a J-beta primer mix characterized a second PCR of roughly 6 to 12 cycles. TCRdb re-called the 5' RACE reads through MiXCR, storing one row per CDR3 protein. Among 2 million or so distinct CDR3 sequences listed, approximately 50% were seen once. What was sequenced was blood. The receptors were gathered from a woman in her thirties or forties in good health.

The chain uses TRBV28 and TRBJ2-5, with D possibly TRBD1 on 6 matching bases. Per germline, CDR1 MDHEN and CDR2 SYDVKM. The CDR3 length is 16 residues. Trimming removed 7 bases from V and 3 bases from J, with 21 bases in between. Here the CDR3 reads CASIPRIRGLKETQYF. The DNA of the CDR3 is TGTGCCAGCATCCCTCGGATCAGGGGTTTGAAAGAGACCCAGTACTTC.

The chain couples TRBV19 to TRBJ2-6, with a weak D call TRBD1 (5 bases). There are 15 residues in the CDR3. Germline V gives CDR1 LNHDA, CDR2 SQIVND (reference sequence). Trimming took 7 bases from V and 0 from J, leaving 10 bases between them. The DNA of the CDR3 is TGTGCCAGTAAATCAGGGTTCTCTGGGGCCAACGTCCTGACTTTC. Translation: CASKSGFSGANVLTF.

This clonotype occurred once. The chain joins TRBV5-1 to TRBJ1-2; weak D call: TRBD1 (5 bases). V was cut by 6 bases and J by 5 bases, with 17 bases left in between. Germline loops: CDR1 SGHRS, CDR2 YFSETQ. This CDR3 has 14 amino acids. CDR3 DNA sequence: TGCGCCAGCAACCCCAGCCAGGGAACGTATGGCTACACCTTC. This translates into CASNPSQGTYGYTF.

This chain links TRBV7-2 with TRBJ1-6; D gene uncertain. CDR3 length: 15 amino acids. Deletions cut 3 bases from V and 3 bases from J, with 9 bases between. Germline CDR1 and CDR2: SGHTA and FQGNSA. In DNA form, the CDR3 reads TGTGCCAGCAGCTTGGGAGCACGCTATAATTCACCCCTCCACTTT. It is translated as CASSLGARYNSPLHF.

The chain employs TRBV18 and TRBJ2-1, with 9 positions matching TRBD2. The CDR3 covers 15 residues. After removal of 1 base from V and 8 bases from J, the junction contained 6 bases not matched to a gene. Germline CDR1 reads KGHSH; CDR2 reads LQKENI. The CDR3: CASSPQGLASHEQFF. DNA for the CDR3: TGTGCCAGCTCACCACAGGGACTAGCATCGCATGAGCAGTTCTTC.

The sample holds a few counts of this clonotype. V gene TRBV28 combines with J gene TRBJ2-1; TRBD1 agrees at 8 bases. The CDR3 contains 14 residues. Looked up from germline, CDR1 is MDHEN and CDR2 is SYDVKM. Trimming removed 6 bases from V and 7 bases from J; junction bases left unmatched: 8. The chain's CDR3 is CASRLARTGNEQFF. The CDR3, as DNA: TGTGCCAGCAGACTCGCCAGGACAGGGAATGAGCAGTTCTTC.

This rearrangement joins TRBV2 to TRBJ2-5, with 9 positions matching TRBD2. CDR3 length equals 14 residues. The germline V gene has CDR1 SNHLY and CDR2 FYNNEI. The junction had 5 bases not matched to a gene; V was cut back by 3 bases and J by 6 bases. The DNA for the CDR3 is TGTGCCAGCAGTGACGGGCGGGGGGGAAAGACCCAGTACTTC. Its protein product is CASSDGRGGKTQYF. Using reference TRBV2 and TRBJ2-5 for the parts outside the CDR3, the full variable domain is EPEVTQTPSHQVTQMGQEVILRCVPISNHLYFYWYRQILGQKVEFLVSFYNNEISEKSEIFDDQFSVERPDGSNFTLKIRSTKLEDSAMYFCASSDGRGGKTQYFGPGTRLLVL.

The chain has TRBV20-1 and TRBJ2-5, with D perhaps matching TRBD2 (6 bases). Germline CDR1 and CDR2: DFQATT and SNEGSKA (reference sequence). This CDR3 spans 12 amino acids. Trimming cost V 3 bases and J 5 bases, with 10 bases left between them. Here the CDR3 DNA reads TGCAGTGCTAGCTGGAGCGGGGAGACCCAGTACTTC. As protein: CSASWSGETQYF.

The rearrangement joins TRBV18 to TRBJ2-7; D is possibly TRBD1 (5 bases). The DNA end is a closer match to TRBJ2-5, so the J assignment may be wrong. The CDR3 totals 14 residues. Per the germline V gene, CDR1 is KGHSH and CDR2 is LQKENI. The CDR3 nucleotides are TGTGCCAGCTCCCGACAGTACTCCCAAGAGACCCAGTACTTC. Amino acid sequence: CASSRQYSQETQYF.

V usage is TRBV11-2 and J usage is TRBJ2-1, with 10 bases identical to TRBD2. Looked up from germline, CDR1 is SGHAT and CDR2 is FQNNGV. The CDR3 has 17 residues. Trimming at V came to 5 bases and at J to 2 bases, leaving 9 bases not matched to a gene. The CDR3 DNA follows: TGTGCCAGCAGCCCCAGAACTAGCGGGGAAGCCTACAATGAGCAGTTCTTC. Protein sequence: CASSPRTSGEAYNEQFF.

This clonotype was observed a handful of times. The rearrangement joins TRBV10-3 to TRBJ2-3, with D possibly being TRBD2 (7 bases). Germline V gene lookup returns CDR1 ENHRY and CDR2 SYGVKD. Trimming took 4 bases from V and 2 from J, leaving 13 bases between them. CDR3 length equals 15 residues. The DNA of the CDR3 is TGTGCCATCAGTGCGGGGGGCCCTGTCACAGATACGCAGTATTTT. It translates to CAISAGGPVTDTQYF.

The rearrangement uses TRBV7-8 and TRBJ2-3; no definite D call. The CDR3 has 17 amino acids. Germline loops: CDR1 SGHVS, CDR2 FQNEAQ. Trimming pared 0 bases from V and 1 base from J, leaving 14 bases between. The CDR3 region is CASSLARIYSGTDTQYF. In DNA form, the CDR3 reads TGTGCCAGCAGCTTAGCCCGGATTTATTCGGGCACAGATACGCAGTATTTT. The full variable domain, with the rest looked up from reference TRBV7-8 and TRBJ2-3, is GAGVSQSPRYKVAKRGQDVALRCDPISGHVSLFWYQQALGQGPEFLTYFQNEAQLDKSGLPSDRFFAERPEGSVSTLKIQRTQQEDSAVYLCASSLARIYSGTDTQYFGPGTRLTVL.

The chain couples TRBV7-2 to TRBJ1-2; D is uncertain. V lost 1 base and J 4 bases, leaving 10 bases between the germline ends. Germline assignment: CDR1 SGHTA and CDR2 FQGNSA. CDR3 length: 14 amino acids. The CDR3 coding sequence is TGTGCCAGCAGCTTAGATAGGTCAGGCTATGGCTACACCTTC. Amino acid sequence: CASSLDRSGYGYTF.

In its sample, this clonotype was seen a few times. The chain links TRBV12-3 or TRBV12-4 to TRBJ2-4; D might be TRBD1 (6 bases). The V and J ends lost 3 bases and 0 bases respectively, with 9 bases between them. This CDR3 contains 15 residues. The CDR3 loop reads CASSLDSIAKNIQYF. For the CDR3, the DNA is TGTGCCAGCAGTTTGGACAGTATAGCCAAAAACATTCAGTACTTC.

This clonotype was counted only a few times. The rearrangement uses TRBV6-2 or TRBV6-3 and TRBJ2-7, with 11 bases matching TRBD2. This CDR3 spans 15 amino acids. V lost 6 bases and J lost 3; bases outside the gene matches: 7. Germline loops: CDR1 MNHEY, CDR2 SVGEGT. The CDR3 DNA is TGTGCCAGCAGACCACCGGGACTAGCGGACTACGAGCAGTACTTC. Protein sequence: CASRPPGLADYEQYF.

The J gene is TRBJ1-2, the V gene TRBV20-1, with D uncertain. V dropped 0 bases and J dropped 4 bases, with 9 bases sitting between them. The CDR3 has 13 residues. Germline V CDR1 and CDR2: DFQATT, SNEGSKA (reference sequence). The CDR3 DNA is TGCAGTGCTAGAGATATCACAGTCTATGGCTACACCTTC. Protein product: CSARDITVYGYTF.

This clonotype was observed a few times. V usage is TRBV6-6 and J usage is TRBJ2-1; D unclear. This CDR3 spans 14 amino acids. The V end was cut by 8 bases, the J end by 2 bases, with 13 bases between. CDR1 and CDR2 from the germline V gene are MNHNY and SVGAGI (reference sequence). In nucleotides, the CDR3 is TGTGCCAGCGTCCGCCGGCTGACCTACAATGAGCAGTTCTTC. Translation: CASVRRLTYNEQFF.

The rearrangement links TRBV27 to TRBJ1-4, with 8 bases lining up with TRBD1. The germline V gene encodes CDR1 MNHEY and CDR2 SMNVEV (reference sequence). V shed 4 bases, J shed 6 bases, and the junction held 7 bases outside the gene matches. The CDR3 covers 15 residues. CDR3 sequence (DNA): TGTGCCAGCAGTTCGACTCTGGGACAGGATGAAAAACTGTTTTTT. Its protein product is CASSSTLGQDEKLFF.

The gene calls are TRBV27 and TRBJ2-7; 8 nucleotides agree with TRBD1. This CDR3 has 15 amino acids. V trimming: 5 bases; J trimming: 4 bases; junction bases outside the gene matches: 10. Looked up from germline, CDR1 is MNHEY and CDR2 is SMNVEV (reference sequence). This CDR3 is CASSIRGQGRYEQYF. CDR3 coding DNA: TGTGCCAGCAGTATCCGTGGACAGGGCCGATACGAGCAGTACTTC.

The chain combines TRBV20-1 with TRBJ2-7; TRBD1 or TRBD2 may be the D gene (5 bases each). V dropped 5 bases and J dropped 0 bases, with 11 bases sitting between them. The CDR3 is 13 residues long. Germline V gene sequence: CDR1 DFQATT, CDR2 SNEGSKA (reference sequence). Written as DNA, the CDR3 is TGCAGTGCTTGGGCAGGGAGCTCCTACGAGCAGTACTTC. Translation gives CSAWAGSSYEQYF.